This T cell receptor beta chain was captured in a study of shared clonotypes between healthy human individuals. The study, taken as a whole, reports: Sampling covered blood only; tissue repertoires likely differ.

CDR1 and CDR2 (germline): SEHNR, FQNEAQ (reference sequence). This CDR3 is 15 amino acids long. The V end was cut by 5 bases, the J end by 2 bases, with 15 bases between. Sequenced by immunoSEQ multiplex PCR; TCRdb stores in-frame clones only, minus some. The sample records about 2,500,000 clones, 85% to 95% being singletons. Remarks on this clone: Its cognate antigen is unknown.

The source of this sequence is a man younger than 35 in good health. The J gene is TRBJ1-2, the V gene TRBV7-9; D unclear. The sequenced sample was naive CD4+ T cells sorted from blood. Subset described: CD45RA+ positively selected. For the CDR3, the DNA is TGTGCCAGCAGCCCGGGCGCCGAGTACAACTATGGCTACACCTTC. This sequence encodes CASSPGAEYNYGYTF.